The rows below give T cell receptor beta chains drawn from one sample of a study of molecular identifiers for immune sequencing clone quantification. TCRdb redid the calling of the PCR reads with MiXCR, one entry per CDR3 protein. The sample carries some 680,000 distinct CDR3 sequences, roughly 23% recorded once. Sequences were obtained from naive CD8+ T cells from blood, with Jurkat cell RNA spiked in. The receptors were gathered from a human donor in good health. Some libraries in this study had Jurkat cell RNA spiked in. The CDR3 runs from the conserved cysteine through the conserved F or W. D genes are given only for firm matches. The size of a clone is reported for some rows only, either as once, few or many, or as a class for expanded clones.

J gene: TRBJ1-4
clone size: .
V gene: TRBV9
D gene: TRBD1
CDR3 length: 16
CDR3 protein: CASSVEAGQGREKLFF
CDR3 DNA: TGTGCCAGCAGCGTAGAGGCCGGACAGGGTCGCGAAAAACTGTTTTTT

J gene: TRBJ1-1
clone size: few
V gene: TRBV9
D gene: .
CDR3 length: 13
CDR3 protein: CASSVGSAQEAFF
CDR3 DNA: TGTGCCAGCAGCGTAGGTTCAGCCCAGGAAGCTTTCTTT

J gene: TRBJ2-3
clone size: many
V gene: TRBV28
D gene: TRBD1
CDR3 length: 16
CDR3 protein: CASKTGRDRGFDTQYF
CDR3 DNA: TGTGCCAGCAAAACAGGCCGGGACAGGGGGTTTGATACGCAGTATTTT

J gene: TRBJ2-2
clone size: .
V gene: TRBV2
D gene: .
CDR3 length: 15
CDR3 protein: CASPPGPVHSGELFF
CDR3 DNA: TGTGCCAGCCCCCCGGGCCCGGTTCATAGCGGGGAGCTGTTTTTT

J gene: TRBJ2-2
clone size: .
V gene: TRBV19
D gene: .
CDR3 length: 14
CDR3 protein: CASSIEDYGTELFF
CDR3 DNA: TGTGCCAGTAGTATCGAGGATTACGGGACGGAGCTGTTTTTT

J gene: TRBJ2-7
clone size: many
V gene: TRBV3-1
D gene: .
CDR3 length: 16
CDR3 protein: CASSQSVGREIYEQYF
CDR3 DNA: TGTGCCAGCAGCCAATCGGTTGGCAGGGAAATCTACGAGCAGTACTTC

J gene: TRBJ2-1
clone size: few
V gene: TRBV4-3
D gene: .
CDR3 length: 15
CDR3 protein: CASSQEWMTYNERFF
CDR3 DNA: TGCGCCAGCAGCCAAGAATGGATGACTTACAATGAGCGGTTCTTC

J gene: TRBJ1-4
clone size: few
V gene: TRBV20-1
D gene: .
CDR3 length: 15
CDR3 protein: CSARDLKGNNEKLFF
CDR3 DNA: TGCAGTGCTAGAGACCTAAAGGGAAATAATGAAAAACTGTTTTTT

J gene: TRBJ2-3
clone size: many
V gene: TRBV20-1
D gene: TRBD2
CDR3 length: 16
CDR3 protein: CSARDRLAAITDTQYF
CDR3 DNA: TGCAGTGCTAGAGATCGACTAGCGGCGATCACAGATACGCAGTATTTT

J gene: TRBJ2-7
clone size: .
V gene: TRBV12-3/TRBV12-4
D gene: .
CDR3 length: 15
CDR3 protein: CASSGGGRGSYEQYF
CDR3 DNA: TGTGCCAGCAGTGGGGGGGGAAGGGGGTCCTACGAGCAGTACTTC

J gene: TRBJ2-7
clone size: .
V gene: TRBV19
D gene: .
CDR3 length: 16
CDR3 protein: CASSMGRAGPPYERYF
CDR3 DNA: TGTGCCAGTAGTATGGGAAGGGCGGGACCACCCTACGAGCGGTACTTC

J gene: TRBJ2-7
clone size: .
V gene: TRBV13
D gene: .
CDR3 length: 14
CDR3 protein: CASSLAEMPYEQYF
CDR3 DNA: TGTGCCAGCAGCTTAGCGGAAATGCCCTACGAGCAGTACTTC

J gene: TRBJ1-5
clone size: many
V gene: TRBV6-2/TRBV6-3
D gene: .
CDR3 length: 12
CDR3 protein: CASSYIGDYLHF
CDR3 DNA: TGTGCCAGCAGTTACATAGGGGACTACTTGCATTTT

J gene: TRBJ2-3
clone size: .
V gene: TRBV7-3
D gene: .
CDR3 length: 15
CDR3 protein: CASSPGGRRTDTQYF
CDR3 DNA: TGTGCCAGCAGCCCCGGAGGGCGAAGGACAGATACGCAGTATTTT

J gene: TRBJ2-5
clone size: many
V gene: TRBV12-5
D gene: .
CDR3 length: 15
CDR3 protein: CASGLNSFSQETQYF
CDR3 DNA: TGTGCTAGTGGTTTGAACTCCTTTTCACAAGAGACCCAGTACTTC

J gene: TRBJ2-1
clone size: .
V gene: TRBV13
D gene: .
CDR3 length: 17
CDR3 protein: CASSSVVMGTSYNEQFF
CDR3 DNA: TGTGCCAGCAGCTCCGTCGTGATGGGAACCTCCTACAATGAGCAGTTCTTC

J gene: TRBJ2-5
clone size: .
V gene: TRBV7-9
D gene: TRBD2
CDR3 length: 16
CDR3 protein: CASRALAGVTQETQYF
CDR3 DNA: TGTGCCAGCAGGGCACTAGCGGGTGTCACCCAAGAGACCCAGTACTTC

J gene: TRBJ1-1
clone size: many
V gene: TRBV9
D gene: TRBD1
CDR3 length: 15
CDR3 protein: CASSVAGQGYTEAFF
CDR3 DNA: TGTGCCAGCAGCGTAGCGGGACAGGGTTACACTGAAGCTTTCTTT

J gene: TRBJ1-2
clone size: .
V gene: TRBV4-1
D gene: .
CDR3 length: 16
CDR3 protein: CASSQDSWTDYSGYTF
CDR3 DNA: TGCGCCAGCAGCCAAGACTCTTGGACAGACTATAGTGGCTACACCTTC

J gene: TRBJ1-1
clone size: many
V gene: TRBV19
D gene: .
CDR3 length: 13
CDR3 protein: CASSMGGWTEAFF
CDR3 DNA: TGTGCCAGTAGTATGGGAGGGTGGACTGAAGCTTTCTTT

J gene: TRBJ2-1
clone size: many
V gene: TRBV19
D gene: .
CDR3 length: 15
CDR3 protein: CASKIISGPSNEQFF
CDR3 DNA: TGTGCCAGTAAAATTATTTCAGGTCCTTCCAATGAGCAGTTCTTC

J gene: TRBJ2-5
clone size: many
V gene: TRBV28
D gene: .
CDR3 length: 15
CDR3 protein: CASSLYRTHLETQYF
CDR3 DNA: TGTGCCAGCAGTTTATACCGGACGCACCTGGAGACCCAGTACTTC

J gene: TRBJ2-3
clone size: many
V gene: TRBV7-6
D gene: TRBD2
CDR3 length: 17
CDR3 protein: CASSLGPSGPSTDTQYF
CDR3 DNA: TGTGCCAGCAGCTTGGGGCCTAGCGGGCCTAGCACAGATACGCAGTATTTT

J gene: TRBJ1-2
clone size: .
V gene: TRBV15
D gene: .
CDR3 length: 14
CDR3 protein: CATSIAWRDYGYTF
CDR3 DNA: TGTGCCACCAGCATCGCTTGGAGGGACTATGGCTACACCTTC

J gene: TRBJ2-3
clone size: .
V gene: TRBV5-4
D gene: .
CDR3 length: 16
CDR3 protein: CASSSPGLRVSDTQYF
CDR3 DNA: TGTGCCAGCAGCTCCCCAGGACTACGGGTGTCAGATACGCAGTATTTT

J gene: TRBJ2-2
clone size: many
V gene: TRBV7-9
D gene: TRBD2
CDR3 length: 16
CDR3 protein: CASSSGTSSNTGELFF
CDR3 DNA: TGTGCCAGCAGCTCCGGGACTAGCTCGAACACCGGGGAGCTGTTTTTT

J gene: TRBJ2-7
clone size: many
V gene: TRBV10-3
D gene: TRBD2
CDR3 length: 17
CDR3 protein: CAISDRPQSSGGYEQYF
CDR3 DNA: TGTGCCATCAGTGACCGACCGCAGTCTAGCGGGGGGTACGAGCAGTACTTC

J gene: TRBJ2-3
clone size: many
V gene: TRBV7-6
D gene: TRBD2
CDR3 length: 19
CDR3 protein: CASSLIRSPRRGGADTQYF
CDR3 DNA: TGTGCCAGCAGCTTAATCCGAAGCCCGAGGCGGGGGGGCGCAGATACGCAGTATTTT

J gene: TRBJ2-7
clone size: many
V gene: TRBV28
D gene: TRBD1
CDR3 length: 16
CDR3 protein: CASSLSIRDSSYEQYF
CDR3 DNA: TGTGCCAGCAGTTTAAGTATTCGGGACAGCTCCTACGAGCAGTACTTC

J gene: TRBJ2-1
clone size: few
V gene: TRBV10-3
D gene: .
CDR3 length: 15
CDR3 protein: CAISRTGSSYNEQFF
CDR3 DNA: TGTGCCATCAGCCGAACAGGGAGCTCCTACAATGAGCAGTTCTTC

J gene: TRBJ2-1
clone size: few
V gene: TRBV28
D gene: .
CDR3 length: 13
CDR3 protein: CASSLQGLGEQFF
CDR3 DNA: TGTGCCAGCAGTTTACAGGGCTTGGGTGAGCAGTTCTTC

J gene: TRBJ1-2
clone size: .
V gene: TRBV4-3
D gene: TRBD1
CDR3 length: 15
CDR3 protein: CANSQEGTGSYGYTF
CDR3 DNA: TGCGCCAACAGCCAAGAAGGGACAGGGTCATATGGCTACACCTTC

J gene: TRBJ2-5
clone size: once
V gene: TRBV28
D gene: .
CDR3 length: 11
CDR3 protein: CVSSARGTQYF
CDR3 DNA: TGTGTTAGCAGTGCCCGGGGCACCCAGTACTTT

J gene: TRBJ2-7
clone size: .
V gene: TRBV20-1
D gene: .
CDR3 length: 15
CDR3 protein: CSAKIGGESTYKQYF
CDR3 DNA: TGCAGTGCTAAAATAGGTGGGGAGTCCACCTACAAGCAGTACTTC

J gene: TRBJ2-3
clone size: .
V gene: TRBV18
D gene: .
CDR3 length: 14
CDR3 protein: CASSPPRVLDTQYF
CDR3 DNA: TGTGCCAGCTCACCACCCAGGGTGTTAGATACGCAGTATTTT

J gene: TRBJ2-3
clone size: few
V gene: TRBV29-1
D gene: .
CDR3 length: 14
CDR3 protein: CSVVVMTGQDTQYF
CDR3 DNA: TGCAGCGTTGTAGTTATGACGGGCCAGGATACGCAGTATTTT

J gene: TRBJ2-7
clone size: .
V gene: TRBV27
D gene: TRBD1
CDR3 length: 14
CDR3 protein: CASSPRDRGIEQYF
CDR3 DNA: TGTGCCAGCAGTCCCCGGGACAGGGGGATTGAGCAGTACTTC

J gene: TRBJ2-5
clone size: .
V gene: TRBV6-2/TRBV6-3
D gene: .
CDR3 length: 14
CDR3 protein: CASSYGQSWETQYF
CDR3 DNA: TGTGCCAGCAGTTACGGACAGTCCTGGGAGACCCAGTACTTC

J gene: TRBJ2-7
clone size: many
V gene: TRBV7-9
D gene: .
CDR3 length: 14
CDR3 protein: CASSSGDKPYEQYF
CDR3 DNA: TGTGCCAGCAGCTCCGGGGACAAGCCCTACGAGCAGTACTTC

J gene: TRBJ2-1
clone size: .
V gene: TRBV14
D gene: TRBD1
CDR3 length: 13
CDR3 protein: CASSLTGYGEQFF
CDR3 DNA: TGTGCCAGCAGCCTGACAGGGTACGGTGAGCAGTTCTTC

J gene: TRBJ1-5
clone size: few
V gene: TRBV3-1
D gene: .
CDR3 length: 13
CDR3 protein: CASSQDYRQPQHF
CDR3 DNA: TGTGCCAGCAGCCAAGATTACCGGCAGCCCCAGCATTTT

J gene: TRBJ1-5
clone size: many
V gene: TRBV3-1
D gene: .
CDR3 length: 15
CDR3 protein: CASSGDGTENQPQHF
CDR3 DNA: TGTGCCAGCTCTGGTGACGGGACGGAAAATCAGCCCCAGCATTTT

J gene: TRBJ2-7
clone size: few
V gene: TRBV20-1
D gene: .
CDR3 length: 12
CDR3 protein: CSAEDSPYEQYF
CDR3 DNA: TGCAGTGCGGAGGACAGCCCCTACGAGCAGTACTTC

J gene: TRBJ2-5
clone size: many
V gene: TRBV20-1
D gene: TRBD1
CDR3 length: 16
CDR3 protein: CSASTYHRDSQETQYF
CDR3 DNA: TGCAGTGCTAGTACGTACCACCGGGACAGCCAAGAGACCCAGTACTTC

J gene: TRBJ2-3
clone size: many
V gene: TRBV20-1
D gene: TRBD2
CDR3 length: 16
CDR3 protein: CSAREGTSRITDTQYF
CDR3 DNA: TGCAGTGCTAGAGAAGGGACTAGCCGGATCACAGATACGCAGTATTTT

J gene: TRBJ2-7
clone size: many
V gene: TRBV27
D gene: .
CDR3 length: 16
CDR3 protein: CASSPAGVTAPYEQYF
CDR3 DNA: TGTGCCAGCAGTCCCGCCGGTGTGACAGCTCCCTACGAGCAGTACTTC

J gene: TRBJ2-1
clone size: .
V gene: TRBV11-2
D gene: .
CDR3 length: 12
CDR3 protein: CASREGVNEQFF
CDR3 DNA: TGTGCCAGCAGGGAGGGAGTCAATGAGCAGTTCTTC

J gene: TRBJ2-7
clone size: many
V gene: TRBV20-1
D gene: .
CDR3 length: 11
CDR3 protein: CSAKLVNEQYF
CDR3 DNA: TGCAGTGCAAAGCTCGTGAACGAGCAGTACTTC

J gene: TRBJ2-3
clone size: many
V gene: TRBV7-7
D gene: .
CDR3 length: 17
CDR3 protein: CASSLTPDRSSTDTQYF
CDR3 DNA: TGTGCCAGCAGCTTAACCCCGGACAGATCGAGCACAGATACGCAGTATTTT

J gene: TRBJ1-4
clone size: few
V gene: TRBV11-2
D gene: .
CDR3 length: 15
CDR3 protein: CASSLKTTTNEKLFF
CDR3 DNA: TGTGCCAGCAGCTTAAAGACGACAACTAATGAAAAACTGTTTTTT

J gene: TRBJ2-7
clone size: .
V gene: TRBV27
D gene: .
CDR3 length: 16
CDR3 protein: CASSLSIGTSGYEQYF
CDR3 DNA: TGTGCCAGCAGTTTATCCATCGGGACGTCGGGCTACGAGCAGTACTTC